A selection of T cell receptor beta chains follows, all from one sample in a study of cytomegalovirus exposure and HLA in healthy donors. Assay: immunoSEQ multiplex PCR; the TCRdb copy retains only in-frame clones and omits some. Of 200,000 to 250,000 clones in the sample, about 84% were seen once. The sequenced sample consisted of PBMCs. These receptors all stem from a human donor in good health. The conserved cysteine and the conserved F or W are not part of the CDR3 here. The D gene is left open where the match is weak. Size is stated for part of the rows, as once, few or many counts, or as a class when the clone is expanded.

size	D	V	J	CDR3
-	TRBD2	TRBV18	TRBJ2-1	ASSTTSVNSGEQF
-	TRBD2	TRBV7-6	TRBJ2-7	ASSFREDGEQY
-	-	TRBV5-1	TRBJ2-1	ASSFQGYNEQF
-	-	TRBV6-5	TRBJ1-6	ASGRESRNSPLH
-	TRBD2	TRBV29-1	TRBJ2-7	SVEDRASGSYEQY
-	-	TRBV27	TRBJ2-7	ASSTRPTGYEQY
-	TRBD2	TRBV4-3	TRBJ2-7	ASSPASGSRYEQY
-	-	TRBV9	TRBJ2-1	ASSVNTGDNEQF
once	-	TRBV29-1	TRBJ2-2	SVQRLAPTGELF
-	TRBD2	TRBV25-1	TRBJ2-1	ASSEWRGGLGGEQF
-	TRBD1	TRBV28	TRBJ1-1	ASSSGQGLEAF
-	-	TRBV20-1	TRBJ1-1	SARGATEAF
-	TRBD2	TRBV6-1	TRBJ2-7	ASSPTSGATYEQY
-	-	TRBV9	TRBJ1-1	ASSPGGVGVGTEAF
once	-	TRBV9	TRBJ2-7	ASSVTGEGYEQY
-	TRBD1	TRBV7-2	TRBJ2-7	ASQTGTGEYEQY
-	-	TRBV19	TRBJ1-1	ASRERTPNTEAF
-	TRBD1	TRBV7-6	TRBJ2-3	ASSRGTGVNSDTQY
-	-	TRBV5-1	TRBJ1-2	ASSLPGQVYGYT
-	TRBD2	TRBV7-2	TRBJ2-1	ASRFRLAGYNEQF
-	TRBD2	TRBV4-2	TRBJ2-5	ASSQEGASGTYSRETQY
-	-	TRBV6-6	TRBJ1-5	ASSYYTTPPGQPQH
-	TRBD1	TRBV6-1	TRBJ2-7	ASSERTGSRGEQY
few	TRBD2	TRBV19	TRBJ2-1	ASRTGLVIGEQF
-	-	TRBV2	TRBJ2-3	ASSDRLETDTQY
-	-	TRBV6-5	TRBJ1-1	ASSSTGLNTEAF
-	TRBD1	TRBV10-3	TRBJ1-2	AISEPRQGNYGYT
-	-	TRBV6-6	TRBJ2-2	ASSFFDWGRAGELF
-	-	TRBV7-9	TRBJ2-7	ASSLGGFYEQY
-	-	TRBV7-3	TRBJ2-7	ASSLDRHEQY
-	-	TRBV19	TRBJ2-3	ASSTAGPTDTQY
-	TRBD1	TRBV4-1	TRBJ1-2	ASSRPAGQDSGYT
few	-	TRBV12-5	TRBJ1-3	ASGLDREGGNTIY
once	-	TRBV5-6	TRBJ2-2	ASILRGTGHTGELF
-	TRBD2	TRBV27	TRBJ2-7	ASSPKRLAGGPSYEQY
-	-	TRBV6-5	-	ASSQGYSYEQY
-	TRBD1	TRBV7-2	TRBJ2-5	ASSQTGFGTQY
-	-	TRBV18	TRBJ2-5	ASSTGVNGQETQY
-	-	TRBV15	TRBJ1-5	ATSRDRYINQPQH
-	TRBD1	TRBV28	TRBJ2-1	ASSLYGTGAPTSRNEQF
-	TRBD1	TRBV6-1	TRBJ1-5	ASSEGGTGHQPQH
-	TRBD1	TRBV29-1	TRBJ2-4	SVKKTGLQNIQY
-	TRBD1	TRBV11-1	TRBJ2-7	ASSSTGWDSSYEQY
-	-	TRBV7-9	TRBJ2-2	ASSSLYTGELF
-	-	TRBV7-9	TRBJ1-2	ASSLVGGLRGDGYT
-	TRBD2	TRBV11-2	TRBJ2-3	ASSQLAERTDTQY
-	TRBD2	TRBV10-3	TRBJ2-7	AISSSGRPFYEQY
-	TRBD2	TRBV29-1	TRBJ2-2	SVRGTSGSTVDTGELF
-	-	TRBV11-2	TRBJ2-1	ASSLDPPGQF
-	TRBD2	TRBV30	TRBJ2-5	AWSDLAGVGGETQY
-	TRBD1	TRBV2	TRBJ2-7	ASSGQGWGQY